This TCR beta chain came from a study of cytomegalovirus exposure and HLA in healthy donors. Overall study results and limits: Analyses of presence and absence presupposed an approximately uniform sequencing depth across donors. A previous analysis found most TCR beta V segments productive roughly 90% or roughly 30% of the time. Some V segments (TRBV6-2 and TRBV6-3 among them) were excluded as indistinguishable. An analysis that came later showed most CMV-associated TCR beta chains appearing HLA-restricted.

Vbeta (60) and Jbeta (13) primers were used in the PCR. This table comes from immunoSEQ multiplex PCR, and its TCRdb copy is limited to in-frame clones, with some not included. The table has hundreds of thousands of clones, nearly 80% seen once. The CDR3 runs 13 residues. Trimming left V 5 bases short and J 2 bases short, with 10 bases between. Germline CDR1 MDHEN, CDR2 SYDVKM. With respect to this clone: Its antigen is still unknown.

The sample consisted of PBMCs. This TCR derives from a male donor in good health and CMV-seronegative. This chain joins TRBV28 and TRBJ2-7, with D perhaps matching TRBD2 (5 bases). The DNA of the CDR3 is TGTGCCAGCAGTCTGGGCGGGCCCTACGAGCAGTACTTC. Protein: CASSLGGPYEQYF. The full variable domain, with the rest looked up from reference TRBV28 and TRBJ2-7, is DVKVTQSSRYLVKRTGEKVFLECVQDMDHENMFWYRQDPGLGLRLIYFSYDVKMKEKGDIPEGYSVSREKKERFSLILESASTNQTSMYLCASSLGGPYEQYFGPGTRLTVT.